This T cell receptor beta chain was recorded in a study of control samples from healthy donors and cancer patients. This CDR3 spans 15 amino acids. Trimming removed 3 bases at V and 5 bases at J, with 16 bases between. The germline CDR1 and CDR2 sequences are SGHDN and FVKESK. Here immunoSEQ multiplex PCR was the method, and the copy in TCRdb shows in-frame clones only, minus some. The sample lists 35,000 to 45,000 clones; approximately 89% were seen once. The sample consisted of PBMCs. J is TRBJ1-2 and V is TRBV14; a possible D gene is TRBD1 (5 bases). The origin of this receptor is a woman aged 40 to 50 with head and neck cancer. CDR3 sequence (DNA): TGTGCCAGCAGCCAGAAAGACAGCTTTAGGTATGGCTACACCTTC. Its protein product is CASSQKDSFRYGYTF.